What follows is one TCR beta chain and its context. Produced via immunoSEQ multiplex PCR; TCRdb's table is partial and in-frame only. The table lists approximately 120,000 clones, about 87% of them singletons. This sample stems from a study of blood T cell repertoires in COVID-19. Study details: Sites in the United States, Italy and Spain provided acute and convalescent COVID-19 samples.

This CDR3 spans 14 amino acids. Germline CDR1 is MNHEY and CDR2 is SMNVEV (reference sequence). V gave up 2 bases and J gave up 4 bases, with 11 bases separating them. The source material was peripheral blood. This clonotype originated in a human donor in a cohort sampled during active COVID-19. The chain is built from TRBV27 and TRBJ1-2; no definite D call. CDR3 amino acids: CASSLSGGSYGYTF. CDR3 sequence (DNA): TGTGCCAGCAGTTTAAGTGGAGGGAGCTATGGCTACACCTTC.